These 2 T cell receptor beta chains originate from one sample sequenced in a study of spatial heterogeneity in lung cancer. Stated time point: sample taken at primary tumor resection. TCRdb fed the 5' RACE reads into MiXCR, producing one record per CDR3 protein. Its table records some 100 distinct CDR3 sequences. The sequencing here drew on normal lung tissue next to the tumor, taken at surgery. The receptors derive from a male donor with early-stage non-small cell lung cancer.

Concerning this clonotype: This beta chain is a stray read from a library made for alpha chains; its abundance is not meaningful. CDR3 protein: CASSLRMGVYNEQFF. The CDR3, as DNA: TGTGCCAGCAGCTTAAGGATGGGGGTATACAATGAGCAGTTCTTC. This chain connects TRBV7-3 to TRBJ2-1; D is tentatively TRBD1 or TRBD2 (5 bases each). The CDR3 covers 15 residues. Trimming shortened V by 1 base and J by 4 bases, and 11 bases separated the two germline ends. Looked up from germline, CDR1 is SGHTA and CDR2 is FQGTGA. The variable domain in full, with the rest retrieved from reference TRBV7-3 and TRBJ2-1, is GAGVSQTPSNKVTEKGKYVELRCDPISGHTALYWYRQSLGQGPEFLIYFQGTGAADDSGLPNDRFFAVRPEGSVSTLKIQRTERGDSAVYLCASSLRMGVYNEQFFGPGTRLTVL.

This clonotype is large. This beta chain is off target for a library built for alpha chains, so its abundance means little. The CDR3 loop is CASRGGRDQAATQYF. The DNA of the CDR3 is TGCGCCAGCAGAGGAGGGAGGGACCAGGCCGCAACGCAGTATTTT. The chain employs TRBV23-1 and TRBJ2-3; TRBD2 agrees at 7 bases. TRBV23-1 is placed among ORFs of uncertain function. Trimming cost V 6 bases and J 9 bases; bases outside gene matches: 15. The CDR3 length is 15 residues.